Each of the 18 T cell receptor beta chains below was sequenced from the same sample in a study of CD8+ T cells in alopecia areata. Time point given: mouse skin 6 weeks after grafting, around onset of hair loss. Investigators isolated RNA and reverse transcribed it into cDNA to act as the sequencing template. The assay was immunoSEQ multiplex PCR, and TCRdb's table has in-frame clones only and misses some. The repertoire shows approximately 5,600 clones, none seen only once; the top ten take 25% to 30%. Sequencing used skin, obtained at week 6. The receptors originated from a C3H/HeJ mouse with alopecia areata. The MHC haplotype of this mouse line is H2-k.

Remarks on this clone: Any gene name here is a mouse gene name. Read data end 4 residues before the CDR3 end; the end is taken from the germline J gene. The chain employs TRBV1 and TRBJ2-5; 14 positions agree with TRBD2. CDR1 and CDR2 (germline): NSQYPW, LRSPGD (reference sequence). This CDR3 is built from 19 residues. V was clipped by 2 bases and J by 2 bases; unmatched bases: 9. This CDR3 reads CTCSALGTGGARGQDTQYF. The CDR3 bases that were read are TGCACCTGCAGTGCATTAGGGACTGGGGGGGCGCGGGGCCAAGAC.

On this clone: The genes and germline here are from mouse. The CDR3 goes on 4 residues after the read ends, and that part is filled in from the germline J gene. The V and J genes are TRBV13-2 and TRBJ1-1, with a tentative D call TRBD1 (6 bases). Trimming removed 1 base from V and 0 bases from J, with 10 bases in between. The CDR3 contains 15 residues. CDR1 is NNHNN, CDR2 SYGAGS, per germline (reference sequence). The CDR3 region is CASGDPDSANTEVFF. Partial CDR3 DNA: TGTGCCAGCGGTGATCCGGACAGTGCAAACACA.

About this clone: Gene names are mouse gene names. The CDR3 extends 4 residues past the end of the read, so its final part is completed from the germline J gene. The rearrangement joins TRBV19 to TRBJ2-4; the match to TRBD2 covers 10 bases. With V trimmed by 1 base and J by 0 bases, 2 bases remained unmatched. This CDR3 has 16 amino acids. From germline, CDR1 is FNHDT and CDR2 SITEND (reference sequence). The CDR3 sequence is CASSIPWGGSQNTLYF. The DNA read from the CDR3 is TGTGCCAGCAGTATACCCTGGGGGGGCAGTCAAAAC.

This clone was picked up many times. Gene names follow the mouse nomenclature. The read ends 4 residues before the CDR3 terminus; that terminus is restored from the germline J gene. The rearrangement uses TRBV1 and TRBJ2-1, with D perhaps matching TRBD1 (6 bases). Germline loops: CDR1 NSQYPW, CDR2 LRSPGD (reference sequence). The germline V and J ends were trimmed by 3 bases and 1 base, with 7 bases remaining between them. This CDR3 has 14 amino acids. The sequenced part of the CDR3 DNA is TGCACCTGCAGTGCGGGACAAAACTATGCT. It translates to CTCSAGQNYA. The full CDR3 protein reads CTCSAGQNYAEQFF.

This clone was counted between two and nine times. Gene names and germline refer to mouse. The CDR3 loop is CASSQEGLGYEQYF. CDR3 bases read: TGTGCCAGCAGCCAAGAGGGACTGGGGTAT. The chain combines TRBV5 with TRBJ2-7, with TRBD2 matching 10 bases. From the germline J gene comes the end of the CDR3, since the read stops 4 residues before it. CDR3 length: 14 amino acids. CDR1 LGHNA and CDR2 YNLKQL come from the germline V gene (reference sequence).

In its sample, this clone was seen many times. All gene names here are mouse names. Read data end 4 residues before the CDR3 end; the end is taken from the germline J gene. The chain carries TRBV19 and TRBJ2-7; TRBD2 agrees at 9 bases. Germline values: CDR1 FNHDT, CDR2 SITEND (reference sequence). This CDR3 has 13 residues. CDR3 region: CASSAGGGYEQYF. Incomplete CDR3 DNA: TGTGCCAGCAGTGCTGGGGGGGGATAT. The full variable domain, completed using reference TRBV19 and TRBJ2-7, is GGIITQTPKFLIGQEGQKLTLKCQQNFNHDTMYWYRQDSGKGLRLIYYSITENDLQKGDLSEGYDASREKKSSFSLTVTSAQKNEMAVFLCASSAGGGYEQYFGPGTRLTVL.

There are a few counts of this clone. Any gene name here is a mouse gene name. The read ends 4 residues before the CDR3 terminus; that terminus is restored from the germline J gene. The genes are TRBV13-3 and TRBJ2-1; 7 bases are a match to TRBD2. This CDR3 contains 14 residues. CDR1 is NNHDY and CDR2 is SYVADS in the germline V gene. The junction had 5 bases not matched to a gene; V was cut back by 2 bases and J by 6 bases. The chain's CDR3 is CASSDWGLSAEQFF. CDR3 bases read: TGTGCCAGCAGTGACTGGGGGTTGAGTGCT.

About this clone: Any gene name here is a mouse gene name. The read comes to an end 4 residues before the CDR3 does, leaving the germline J gene to fill in the end. The chain uses TRBV13-2 and TRBJ2-3, with 14 bases identical to TRBD2. This CDR3 region has 18 residues. The ends lost 3 bases at V and 1 base at J; junction bases unmatched: 7. Germline-derived CDR1 and CDR2 are NNHNN and SYGAGS (reference sequence). CDR3 protein: CASGGRDWGGLGAETLYF. CDR3 bases read: TGTGCCAGCGGTGGCCGGGACTGGGGGGGCTTAGGTGCAGAA.

In this sample, this clone turned up a few times. Gene names refer to mouse genes. The read stops 4 residues short of the end of the CDR3; the missing end is completed from the germline J gene. The chain employs TRBV12-2 and TRBJ2-1; 10 bases line up with TRBD2. This CDR3 spans 16 amino acids. Germline V gives CDR1 SGHLS, CDR2 HYDKME. V was pared by 0 bases and J by 3 bases, with 4 bases of the junction left unmatched. CDR3 bases read: TGTGCCAGCTCTCTCGACCTGGGGGGGCCCTATGCT. Its protein is CASSLDLGGPYA. The complete CDR3 protein is CASSLDLGGPYAEQFF.

This clone occurred many times. Each gene name is a mouse one. The sequence runs out 4 residues before the end of the CDR3; the remainder is reconstructed from the germline J gene. J is TRBJ2-5 and V is TRBV13-1; 10 bases are shared with TRBD2. Germline-derived CDR1 and CDR2 are NSHNY and SYGAGN. The CDR3 sequence is 14 residues long. CDR3 DNA (partial): TGTGCCAGCAGTGATGACTGGGGGGGAGAC. Its protein is CASSDDWGGD. The complete CDR3 reads CASSDDWGGDTQYF.

Judged by abundance, this clone is medium-sized. The gene symbols are mouse symbols. With the read ending 4 residues before the CDR3 end, the germline J gene is used to fill in that end. The rearrangement uses TRBV14 and TRBJ2-2; 11 bases are a match to TRBD1. This CDR3 contains 16 residues. CDR1 and CDR2 from the germline V gene are SGHDT and FRDEAV. The V gene end was trimmed by 2 bases and the J gene end by 1 base; junction bases not matched to a gene: 1. CDR3 region: CASSLGTGGNTGQLYF. CDR3 bases read: TGTGCCAGCAGTTTGGGGACAGGGGGAAACACCGGG.

About this clone: The gene names given are mouse names. From the germline J gene comes the end of the CDR3, since the read stops 4 residues before it. V gene TRBV29 combines with J gene TRBJ2-1; 9 positions agree with TRBD2. The CDR3 is made up of 14 amino acids. J lost 4 bases, V lost 6 bases, and 4 bases had no gene match. Germline CDR1 is MSHET and CDR2 is SYDVDS. CDR3 loop: CASRDDWGYAEQFF. Partial CDR3 DNA: TGTGCTAGCAGGGACGACTGGGGGTATGCT.

Comment on this clone: The genes and germline here are from mouse. The CDR3 end lies 4 residues beyond the end of the read and is filled in from the germline J gene. V is TRBV13-2 and J is TRBJ1-2; TRBD1 might be the D (6 bases). This CDR3 has 15 amino acids. V was cut by 0 bases and J by 1 base, with 10 bases left in between. CDR1 and CDR2 from the germline V gene are NNHNN and SYGAGS (reference sequence). This CDR3 is CASGDAARGNSDYTF. The DNA read from the CDR3 is TGTGCCAGCGGTGATGCAGCCAGGGGAAACTCC.

This clone was picked up many times. At one boundary the junction diverges from the germline segment, which might be a read error. Gene names denote mouse genes. The read terminates 4 residues before the CDR3 end, so the remaining end is supplied by the germline J gene. The chain uses TRBV13-1 and TRBJ1-2; 7 nucleotides match TRBD1. The germline gives CDR1 NSHNY, CDR2 SYGAGN. The CDR3 is made up of 15 amino acids. CDR3 DNA (partial): TGTGCCAGCGGTGATGCTCGCAGGGGGGACTCC. It yields the protein CASGDARRGDS. The CDR3 as a whole reads CASGDARRGDSDYTF.

Many counts were recorded for this clone. The genes and germline here are from mouse. The read falls 4 residues short of the CDR3 end, and the missing part is taken from the germline J gene. J is TRBJ2-1 and V is TRBV14, with D hard to call. The CDR3 totals 12 residues. The V end lost 0 bases, the J end lost 5 bases, and 3 bases lay between the germline ends. Germline values: CDR1 SGHDT, CDR2 FRDEAV. CDR3 amino acids: CASSFYNAEQFF. CDR3 DNA (partial): TGTGCCAGCAGTTTCTACAATGCT.

This clone is medium-sized. Any gene name here is a mouse gene name. Sequencing ends 3 residues short of the CDR3 end; the germline J gene provides the rest. V is TRBV13-3 and J is TRBJ1-6; 10 nucleotides line up with TRBD1. TRBJ1-6 is identified as an open reading frame with a role that is uncertain. The CDR3 runs to 19 residues. Germline loops: CDR1 NNHDY, CDR2 SYVADS. After removal of 4 bases from V and 0 bases from J, the junction contained 10 bases not matched to a gene. The sequenced part of the CDR3 DNA is TGTGCCAGCAGTCCCGGGACAGGGGCCAGGAATTCCTATAATTCGCCC. Its protein is CASSPGTGARNSYNSP. In full, the CDR3 is CASSPGTGARNSYNSPLYF.

Comments on this clone: Genes here carry mouse names. The read ends 4 residues shy of where the CDR3 ends; the end is completed using the germline J gene. This chain links TRBV13-2 with TRBJ2-3; 10 nucleotides match TRBD2. Germline V gene data show CDR1 as NNHNN and CDR2 as SYGAGS (reference sequence). This CDR3 is 17 amino acids long. V dropped 0 bases and J dropped 0; count of bases not matched to a gene: 4. The part of the CDR3 DNA that was read is TGTGCCAGCGGTGATGTGGGACTGGGGACTAGTGCAGAA. It codes for CASGDVGLGTSAE. The CDR3 in full is CASGDVGLGTSAETLYF.

This clone has just a few counts. Any gene name here is a mouse gene name. The CDR3 end lies 4 residues beyond the end of the read and is filled in from the germline J gene. The chain couples TRBV13-1 to TRBJ2-5, with D possibly TRBD1 on 7 matching bases. Germline V gene sequence: CDR1 NSHNY, CDR2 SYGAGN. The CDR3 runs 14 residues. V lost 4 bases, J lost 2 bases, and 11 bases lay in between. CDR3 sequence: CASSKGGGQDTQYF. CDR3 DNA (partial): TGTGCCAGCAGTAAAGGGGGCGGCCAAGAC.